The 10 T cell receptor beta chains presented below share a single source sample, sequenced in a study of shared clonotypes between healthy human individuals. Assay: immunoSEQ multiplex PCR; the TCRdb copy retains only in-frame clones and omits some. This table has a few million clones, just over 90% appearing once. Terminally differentiated effector memory CD45RA+ cells were left out of the naive CD8 fraction, which was CD45RO-negative and positively selected for CCR7. Sequencing was performed on naive CD8+ T cells from PBMCs. Every receptor here comes from a man aged 18 to 35 in good health. Some clones in this sample may be carry-over from other donors' samples.

CDR3 in amino acids: CASSALLASQETQYF. The CDR3 coding sequence is TGTGCCAGCAGCGCCCTACTAGCGAGCCAAGAGACCCAGTACTTC. The V call is TRBV7-2, the J call TRBJ2-5; TRBD2 agrees at 7 bases. The CDR3 extends over 15 amino acids. After removal of 5 bases from V and 1 base from J, the junction contained 7 bases not matched to a gene. In germline, CDR1 is SGHTA, CDR2 FQGNSA.

Comments on this clone: This specimen includes other DNA sequences encoding the same CDR3. The rearrangement links TRBV7-8 to TRBJ2-1; D is perhaps TRBD2 (6 bases). V lost 1 base, J lost 4 bases, and 11 bases lay in between. The CDR3 contains 15 residues. CDR1 is SGHVS and CDR2 is FQNEAQ in the germline V gene. CDR3 nucleotides: TGTGCCAGCAGCTTAGGGTCCGGGAGTTACAATGAGCAGTTCTTC. This gives the protein CASSLGSGSYNEQFF.

The chain carries TRBV7-3 and TRBJ2-2; D gene ambiguous. V was pared by 10 bases and J by 2 bases, with 14 bases between. The germline gives CDR1 SGHTA, CDR2 FQGTGA. The CDR3 extends over 14 amino acids. CDR3 loop: CATQRATNTGELFF. The DNA of the CDR3 is TGTGCCACACAAAGGGCTACTAACACCGGGGAGCTGTTTTTT.

For the CDR3, the DNA is TGTGCCAGTAGGGTACGGGACAGCTCCTACGAGCAGTACTTC. It specifies CASRVRDSSYEQYF. The chain links TRBV19 to TRBJ2-7; 7 nucleotides agree with TRBD1. V lost 6 bases, J lost 0 bases, and 5 bases stayed unmatched. This CDR3 spans 14 amino acids. Germline CDR1 and CDR2: LNHDA and SQIVND (reference sequence).

The rearrangement uses TRBV30 and TRBJ1-2; the match to TRBD1 covers 7 bases. J lost 2 bases, V lost 7 bases, and 13 bases had no gene match. Germline CDR1 reads GTSNPN; CDR2 reads SVGIG (reference sequence). The CDR3 runs to 15 residues. The CDR3 loop reads CASPSATGTNYGYTF. In DNA, the CDR3 is TGTGCCTCCCCATCTGCGACAGGGACGAACTATGGCTACACCTTC.

The chain recombines TRBV9 with TRBJ2-2; tentative D call: TRBD1 (5 bases). Looked up from germline, CDR1 is SGDLS and CDR2 is YYNGEE. The CDR3 loop spans 16 amino acids. V shed 3 bases and J shed 1 base, with 13 bases lying between them. The chain's CDR3 is CASSGQGSLNTGELFF. Written as DNA, the CDR3 is TGTGCCAGCAGCGGCCAGGGTTCTCTGAACACCGGGGAGCTGTTTTTT.

The chain recombines TRBV19 with TRBJ2-1; 7 positions agree with TRBD1. Unmatched junction bases numbered 12, after V lost 5 bases and J lost 5 bases. This CDR3 has 16 residues. Germline CDR1 LNHDA, CDR2 SQIVND (reference sequence). DNA for the CDR3: TGTGCCAGTAGTCCCGACAGGGCGCGATTCAACAATGAGCAGTTCTTC. Amino acids: CASSPDRARFNNEQFF.

For this clone: Other nucleotide sequences from this sample produce the same CDR3. This chain joins TRBV7-9 and TRBJ2-7, with D tentatively TRBD1 or TRBD2 (5 bases each). The V and J ends lost 1 base and 2 bases respectively, with 9 bases between them. The germline CDR1 and CDR2 sequences are SEHNR and FQNEAQ (reference sequence). The CDR3 contains 14 residues. Here the CDR3 DNA reads TGTGCCAGCAGCTTAGTTGGGGGAACCTACGAGCAGTACTTC. Translating it yields CASSLVGGTYEQYF.

This clone came up once. J is TRBJ2-6 and V is TRBV9; D is unclear. The CDR3 loop spans 16 amino acids. Deletions cut 5 bases from V and 1 base from J, with 13 bases between. The V gene's germline CDR1 is SGDLS and CDR2 YYNGEE. The CDR3 sequence: CASRSNGGSGANVLTF. CDR3 nucleotides: TGTGCCAGCAGGTCCAATGGCGGTTCTGGGGCCAACGTCCTGACTTTC. Full variable domain (rest looked up from reference TRBV9 and TRBJ2-6): DSGVTQTPKHLITATGQRVTLRCSPRSGDLSVYWYQQSLDQGLQFLIQYYNGEERAKGNILERFSAQQFPDLHSELNLSSLELGDSALYFCASRSNGGSGANVLTFGAGSRLTVL.

The chain recombines TRBV19 with TRBJ2-2; D unresolved. Trimming took off 6 bases at V and 5 bases at J, with 7 bases between the two ends. This CDR3 contains 12 residues. The germline V gene encodes CDR1 LNHDA and CDR2 SQIVND (reference sequence). DNA of the CDR3: TGTGCCAGTAGCGGAGATACCGGGGAGCTGTTTTTT. Its translation: CASSGDTGELFF.